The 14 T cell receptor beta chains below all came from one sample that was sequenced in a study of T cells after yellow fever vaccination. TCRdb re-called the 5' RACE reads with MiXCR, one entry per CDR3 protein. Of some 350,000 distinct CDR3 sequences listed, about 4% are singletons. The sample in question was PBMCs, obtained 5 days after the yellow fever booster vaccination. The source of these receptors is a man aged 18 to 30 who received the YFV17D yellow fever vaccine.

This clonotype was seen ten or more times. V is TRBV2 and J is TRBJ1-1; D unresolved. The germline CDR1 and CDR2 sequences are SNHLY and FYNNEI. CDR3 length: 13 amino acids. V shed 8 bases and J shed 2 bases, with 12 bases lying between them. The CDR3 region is CASRLGVNTEAFF. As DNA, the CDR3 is TGTGCCAGCCGACTGGGAGTCAACACTGAAGCTTTCTTT.

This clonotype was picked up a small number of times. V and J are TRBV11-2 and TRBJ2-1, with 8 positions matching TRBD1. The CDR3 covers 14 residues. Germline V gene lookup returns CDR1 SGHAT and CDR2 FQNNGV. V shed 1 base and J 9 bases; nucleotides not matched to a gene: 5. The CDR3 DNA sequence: TGTGCCAGCAGCTTAGCGGGGACAGGCGCTGAGCAGTTCTTC. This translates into CASSLAGTGAEQFF.

In DNA form, the CDR3 reads TGCAGCGTTGTAAGACAGGGCCTCTCCTACAATGAGCAGTTCTTC. It is translated as CSVVRQGLSYNEQFF. J is TRBJ2-1 and V is TRBV29-1; 7 nucleotides line up with TRBD1. The V gene's germline CDR1 is SQVTM and CDR2 ANQGSEA. With 4 bases clipped from V and 0 bases from J, the junction kept 6 bases outside the gene matches. This CDR3 is 15 amino acids long.

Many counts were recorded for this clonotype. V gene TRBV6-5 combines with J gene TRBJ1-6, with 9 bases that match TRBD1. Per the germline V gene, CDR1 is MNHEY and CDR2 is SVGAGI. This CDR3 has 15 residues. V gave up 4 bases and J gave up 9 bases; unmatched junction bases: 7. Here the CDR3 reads CASSSVSTGGSPLHF. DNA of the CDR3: TGTGCCAGCAGTTCGGTATCGACAGGGGGTTCACCCCTCCACTTT.

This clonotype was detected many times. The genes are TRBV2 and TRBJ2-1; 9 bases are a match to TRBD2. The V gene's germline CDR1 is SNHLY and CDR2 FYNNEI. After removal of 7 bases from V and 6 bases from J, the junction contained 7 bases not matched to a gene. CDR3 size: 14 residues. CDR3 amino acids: CASNLAGTGNEQFF. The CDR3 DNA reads TGTGCCAGCAATCTAGCGGGGACGGGCAATGAGCAGTTCTTC. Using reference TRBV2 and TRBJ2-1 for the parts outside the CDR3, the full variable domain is EPEVTQTPSHQVTQMGQEVILRCVPISNHLYFYWYRQILGQKVEFLVSFYNNEISEKSEIFDDQFSVERPDGSNFTLKIRSTKLEDSAMYFCASNLAGTGNEQFFGPGTRLTVL.

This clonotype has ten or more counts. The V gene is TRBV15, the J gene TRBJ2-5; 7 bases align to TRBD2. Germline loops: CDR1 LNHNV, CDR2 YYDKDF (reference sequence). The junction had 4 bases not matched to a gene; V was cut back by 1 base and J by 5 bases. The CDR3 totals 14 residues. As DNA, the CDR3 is TGTGCCACCAGCAGAGGGCAGGGAGGGGAGACCCAGTACTTC. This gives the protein CATSRGQGGETQYF.

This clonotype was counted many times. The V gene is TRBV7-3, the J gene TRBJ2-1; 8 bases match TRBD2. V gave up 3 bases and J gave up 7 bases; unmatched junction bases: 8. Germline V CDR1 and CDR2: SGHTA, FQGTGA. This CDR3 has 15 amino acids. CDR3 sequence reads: CASSFLGGGRNEQFF. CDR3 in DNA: TGTGCCAGCAGCTTTCTGGGCGGGGGGAGGAATGAGCAGTTCTTC.

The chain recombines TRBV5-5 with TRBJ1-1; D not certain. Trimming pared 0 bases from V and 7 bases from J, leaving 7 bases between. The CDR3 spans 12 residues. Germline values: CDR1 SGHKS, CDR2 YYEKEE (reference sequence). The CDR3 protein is CASSLGGYEAFF. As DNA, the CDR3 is TGTGCCAGCAGCTTGGGCGGATATGAAGCTTTCTTT.

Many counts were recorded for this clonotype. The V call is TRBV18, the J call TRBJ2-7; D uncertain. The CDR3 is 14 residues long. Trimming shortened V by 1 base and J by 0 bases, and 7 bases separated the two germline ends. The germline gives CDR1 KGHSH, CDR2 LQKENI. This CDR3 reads CASSPLGSSYEQYV. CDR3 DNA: TGTGCCAGCTCACCACTTGGTAGCTCCTACGAGCAGTACGTC.

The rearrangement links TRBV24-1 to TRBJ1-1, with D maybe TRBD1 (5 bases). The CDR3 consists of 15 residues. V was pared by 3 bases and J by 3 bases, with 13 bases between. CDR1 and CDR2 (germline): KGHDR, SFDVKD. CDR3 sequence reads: CATSDPSLGDTEAFF. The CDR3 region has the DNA TGTGCCACCAGTGATCCTTCGTTAGGGGACACTGAAGCTTTCTTT.

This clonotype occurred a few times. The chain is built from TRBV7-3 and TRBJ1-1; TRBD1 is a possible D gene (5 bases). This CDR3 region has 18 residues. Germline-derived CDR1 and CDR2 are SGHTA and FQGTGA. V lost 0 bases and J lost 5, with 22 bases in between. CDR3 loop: CASSLTLRRTEGWTEAFF. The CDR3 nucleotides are TGTGCCAGCAGCTTAACGCTGCGACGTACTGAGGGGTGGACTGAAGCTTTCTTT.

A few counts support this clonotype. DNA for the CDR3: TGCGCCAGCAGCCGGACCCGGGACAGTAACACTGAAGCTTTCTTT. Protein: CASSRTRDSNTEAFF. The chain has TRBV4-3 and TRBJ1-1, with TRBD1 identical over 7 bases. Germline-derived CDR1 and CDR2 are LGHNA and YSLEER. The junction had 7 bases not matched to a gene; V was cut back by 4 bases and J by 2 bases. There are 15 residues in the CDR3.

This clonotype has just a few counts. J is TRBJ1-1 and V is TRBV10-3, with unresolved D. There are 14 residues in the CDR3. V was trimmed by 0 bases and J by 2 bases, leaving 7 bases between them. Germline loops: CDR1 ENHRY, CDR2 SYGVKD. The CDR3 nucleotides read TGTGCCATCAGTGAGTCTTTGGGAAACACTGAAGCTTTCTTT. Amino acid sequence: CAISESLGNTEAFF.

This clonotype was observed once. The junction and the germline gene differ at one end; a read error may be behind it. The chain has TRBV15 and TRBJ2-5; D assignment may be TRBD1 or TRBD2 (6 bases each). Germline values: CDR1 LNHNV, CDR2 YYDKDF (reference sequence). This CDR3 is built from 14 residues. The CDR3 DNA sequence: TGTGCCGCCAGCAGAGACCGGGGGCCGGAGACCCAGTACTTC. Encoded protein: CAASRDRGPETQYF.